This T cell receptor (beta chain) was sequenced in a study of blood T cell repertoires in COVID-19 (TCRdb year 2020). Concerning the study at large: Samples from collaborators originated in the United States, Italy and Spain and spanned both the acute and convalescent phases of COVID-19. Samples were obtained from the ongoing ImmuneRACE study (first 160 participants) and from over a thousand subjects provided by 6 global collaborators. Subjects who had been exposed to COVID-19, were actively infected with it, or had recovered from it provided the deeply sampled blood TCRbeta repertoires that made up the dataset. The repertoires were released in a freely available public database meant as a resource for research on the immune response to SARS-CoV-2. The material from the prospective study consisted of cDNA or gDNA derived from T cells, B-cell-depleted T cells, or PBMCs. Nearly every sample came with metadata listing a de-identified subject ID, COVID-19 status, age in years and sex. Where available, HLA class I and class II types were taken from metadata supplied by the sample provider and were not determined by assay-based typing. Points the paper makes about the study in general: The quantity of clinical and demographic metadata differed by source and by participant and was supplied without curation.

As for this clone: It has no known antigen specificity. Base qualities are not provided; no much larger clone lies one nucleotide away.

In the prospective study, participants were roughly 18 to 95 years old, resided in 25 or so geographic areas of the United States, and were enrolled through a virtual design. In the prospective study, participants were assigned to cohorts based on the clinical history participants reported in a screening survey and a study questionnaire. ImmuneRACE Cohort 3 recovered participants were defined by two consecutive negative NP/OP PCR tests, healthcare professional clearance, or symptom resolution. In the prospective study, mobile phlebotomists collected whole blood, serum and a nasopharyngeal or oropharyngeal swab from each participant. Prospective study participants could optionally give additional blood draws and questionnaires over an approximately two-month period. Before DNA extraction, prospective study blood samples were shipped either frozen or at room temperature. TCRbeta CDR3 regions were amplified from genomic DNA by means of the immunoSEQ Assay, a bias-controlled multiplex PCR. The paper's processing steps were these. The number of nucleated cells in each sample was estimated from the amplification of reference gene primers within the assay. To quantify the absolute abundance of each unique TCRbeta CDR3 rearrangement, sequence reads were collapsed and filtered. For each sample, productive Simpson clonality was calculated by taking the square root of Simpson's diversity index across productive rearrangements. TCRdb limited this immuneACCESS table to in-frame rearrangements with V and J called. A share of clones is missing; checked studies link under half to unresolved V genes, and the rest is unexplained. V, J and clone size were drawn from that table, and D and trimming were deduced from the DNA. The sample table records hundreds of thousands of clones; roughly 86% of these occur just once. The ten largest make up approximately 1.7% of the sample.

The CDR3, cysteine through phenylalanine, is 15 amino acids long. Only the CDR3 part of the read is kept: 45 bases, read in frame from the first base. The germline ends are 11 bases apart after V is trimmed by 3 bases and J by 0 bases. The germline V gene specifies KGHSH as CDR1 and LQKENI as CDR2. The sequence derives from a woman between 50 and 59 years old who had recovered from COVID-19. Recombination connected TRBV18 to TRBJ1-1, with no confident D gene call. The sequenced material came from PBMCs or T cells enriched from blood (not recorded which). The encoded CDR3 is CASSPREGVNTEAFF. The bases read TGTGCCAGCTCACCGAGAGAGGGTGTGAACACTGAAGCTTTCTTT.